Listed below are T cell receptor beta chains from one sample, sequenced in a study of cytomegalovirus exposure and HLA in healthy donors. Here immunoSEQ multiplex PCR was the method, and the copy in TCRdb shows in-frame clones only, minus some. The table records around 150,000 clones, roughly 80% of them present only once. Sequencing used PBMCs. The receptor source for this set is a man in his forties or fifties in good health and CMV-seropositive. Both conserved end residues are part of each CDR3. The D gene is left open where the match is weak. Clone size is stated in some rows and not others, as once, few, many or a class when expanded.

>TRBJ2-6|TRBV29-1|-|TRBD1
CSVGTGGSGANVLTF
TGCAGCGTAGGGACAGGGGGCTCTGGGGCCAACGTCCTGACTTTC
>TRBJ2-1|TRBV7-9|-|-
CASSLIGGRGVVEQFF
TGTGCCAGCAGCCTTATAGGGGGACGGGGAGTGGTTGAGCAGTTCTTC
>TRBJ1-2|TRBV7-2|-|TRBD1
CASSMDRNYGYTF
TGTGCCAGCAGCATGGACAGGAACTATGGCTACACCTTC
>TRBJ2-5|TRBV6-4|-|-
CASPSGSRGRAHQETQYF
TGTGCCAGTCCGTCTGGAAGTAGGGGCAGGGCACACCAAGAGACCCAGTACTTC
>TRBJ2-3|TRBV29-1|few|TRBD2
CSVVLAGGRLDTQYF
TGCAGCGTTGTACTAGCGGGGGGGCGACTAGATACGCAGTATTTT
>TRBJ1-6|TRBV19|-|-
CASSIAPRSYNSPLHF
TGTGCCAGTAGTATCGCCCCGAGGTCCTATAATTCACCCCTCCACTTT
>TRBJ2-2|TRBV7-2|-|-
CASARTGTNTGELFF
TGTGCCAGCGCGAGGACGGGGACGAACACCGGGGAGCTGTTTTTT
>TRBJ2-2|TRBV7-7|-|TRBD1
CASSSGQGAGGELFF
TGTGCTAGCAGCTCAGGACAGGGGGCCGGCGGGGAGCTGTTTTTT
>TRBJ1-2|TRBV6-5|-|-
CASVDTLNYGYTF
TGTGCCAGCGTGGACACCCTTAACTATGGCTACACCTTC
>TRBJ1-2|TRBV2|-|-
CASEWVRADGYTF
TGTGCCAGCGAATGGGTCAGGGCTGATGGCTACACCTTC
>TRBJ1-5|TRBV4-1|-|-
CASSQDPQTAQHF
TGCGCCAGCAGCCAAGATCCGCAGACAGCCCAGCATTTT
>TRBJ1-2|TRBV7-9|-|-
CASSVGGAANYGYTF
TGTGCCAGCAGCGTTGGCGGAGCAGCTAACTATGGCTACACCTTC
>TRBJ1-1|TRBV29-1|-|-
CSASQGNTEAFF
TGCAGCGCTTCTCAGGGGAACACTGAAGCTTTCTTT
>TRBJ2-7|TRBV5-1|-|TRBD1
CASSLGNRGPYEQYF
TGCGCCAGCAGCTTGGGGAACAGGGGGCCTTACGAGCAGTACTTC
>TRBJ1-4|TRBV6-1|once|-
CASSAQAGNEKLFF
TGTGCCAGCAGTGCCCAGGCAGGGAATGAAAAACTGTTTTTT
>TRBJ1-1|TRBV4-2|-|TRBD1
CASSQGTGKDTEAFF
TGTGCCAGCAGCCAGGGGACAGGGAAGGACACTGAAGCTTTCTTT
>TRBJ1-1|TRBV27|-|TRBD1
CASSLGQGSTEAFF
TGTGCCAGCAGCTTGGGACAGGGGAGCACTGAAGCTTTCTTT
>TRBJ2-7|TRBV18|-|-
CASSLTGAAEQYF
TGTGCCAGCTCATTGACGGGAGCCGCCGAGCAGTACTTC
>TRBJ2-1|TRBV5-1|-|TRBD2
CASSPSGGLYNEQFF
TGCGCCAGCAGCCCAAGCGGGGGGCTATACAATGAGCAGTTCTTC
>TRBJ1-2|TRBV4-1|-|-
CASSQVAVKLGSGYTF
TGCGCCAGCAGCCAAGTTGCCGTAAAGCTTGGGAGTGGCTACACCTTC
>TRBJ2-5|TRBV5-6|-|-
CASSFRLGTGETQYF
TGTGCCAGCAGCTTCAGGTTAGGAACCGGAGAGACCCAGTACTTC
>TRBJ2-7|TRBV21-1|-|-
CASNIHGTHGTYEQYF
TGTGCCAGCAACATCCACGGGACTCACGGAACCTACGAGCAGTACTTC